Shown below are 10 T cell receptor beta chains from a single sample sequenced in a study of shared clonotypes between healthy human individuals. Sequencing used immunoSEQ multiplex PCR; TCRdb keeps in-frame clones, though not all of them. Of 2 million to 2.5 million clones listed, 95% are singletons. Sequenced material: naive CD4+ T cells sorted from blood. The subset was: CD45RA+ positively selected. The origin of the receptors is a man aged 18 to 30 in good health.

This chain links TRBV6-1 with TRBJ2-7; 13 bases align to TRBD2. CDR3 length: 16 residues. Germline trimming cut 2 bases from V and 4 bases from J; bases unmatched to any gene: 5. Germline lookup yields CDR1 MNHNS and CDR2 SASEGT. The CDR3 here is CASSELGLAGAYEQYF. CDR3 nucleotides: TGTGCCAGCAGTGAACTCGGACTAGCGGGAGCTTACGAGCAGTACTTC.

The DNA of the CDR3 is TGTGCCAGCAGCCGGACAGGGGTTAACTATGGCTACACCTTC. Protein: CASSRTGVNYGYTF. This rearrangement joins TRBV7-2 to TRBJ1-2; the match to TRBD1 covers 9 bases. In germline, CDR1 is SGHTA, CDR2 FQGNSA. The CDR3 covers 14 residues. Germline trimming cut 5 bases from V and 1 base from J; bases unmatched to any gene: 2.

This clone was counted a single time. The V gene is TRBV10-3, the J gene TRBJ2-7; D unclear. Germline values: CDR1 ENHRY, CDR2 SYGVKD. The length of the CDR3 is 14 residues. Trimming removed 7 bases at V and 0 bases at J, with 13 bases between. The CDR3 spells CAITATVDSYEQYF. CDR3 in DNA: TGTGCCATCACTGCCACGGTAGACTCCTACGAGCAGTACTTC.

This clone was seen repeatedly, ten times or more. The genes are TRBV11-3 and TRBJ2-7; unclear D gene. The ends were cut back, 5 bases at V and 2 bases at J, with 16 bases in the middle. CDR1 and CDR2 (germline): SGHNT, YENEEA. The CDR3 contains 15 residues. In DNA form, the CDR3 reads TGTGCCAGCAGCCCCAAAGACCCTTACCCCTACGAGCAGTACTTC. This gives the protein CASSPKDPYPYEQYF.

The CDR3: CASSELAWREDEQFF. CDR3 sequence (DNA): TGTGCCAGCAGTGAATTGGCTTGGCGGGAGGATGAGCAGTTCTTC. The chain carries TRBV25-1 and TRBJ2-1, with 8 positions matching TRBD2. With V trimmed by 1 base and J by 8 bases, 7 bases remained unmatched. This CDR3 comprises 15 residues. CDR1 and CDR2 from the germline V gene are MGHDK and SYGVNS.

The CDR3 protein is CSVVINEKLFF. The CDR3 DNA reads TGCAGCGTTGTTATTAATGAAAAACTGTTTTTT. V is TRBV29-1 and J is TRBJ1-4; no firm D call. V was shortened by 4 bases and J by 4 bases, with 4 bases between the two germline ends. The CDR3 is 11 amino acids. Germline CDR1 is SQVTM and CDR2 is ANQGSEA. The full variable domain, in which reference TRBV29-1 and TRBJ1-4 provide the parts outside the CDR3, is SAVISQKPSRDICQRGTSLTIQCQVDSQVTMMFWYRQQPGQSLTLIATANQGSEATYESGFVIDKFPISRPNLTFSTLTVSNMSPEDSSIYLCSVVINEKLFFGSGTQLSVL.

The DNA for the CDR3 is TGTGCCAGCGCCAGGGATAATTCACCCCTCCACTTT. Amino acid sequence: CASARDNSPLHF. The chain recombines TRBV28 with TRBJ1-6, with D perhaps TRBD1 (5 bases). The ends were cut back, 8 bases at V and 5 bases at J, with 7 bases in the middle. CDR3 size: 12 residues. Germline V lookup: CDR1 MDHEN, CDR2 SYDVKM.

This sequence joins TRBV2 and TRBJ2-1; no firm D call. V lost 4 bases and J lost 0, with 10 bases in between. The CDR3 consists of 15 residues. Germline CDR1 reads SNHLY; CDR2 reads FYNNEI. CDR3 in amino acids: CASSVGHLSYNEQFF. DNA for the CDR3: TGTGCCAGCAGTGTTGGCCACCTCTCCTACAATGAGCAGTTCTTC.

The rearrangement uses TRBV2 and TRBJ1-1; D is perhaps TRBD1 (6 bases). Germline V gives CDR1 SNHLY, CDR2 FYNNEI. This CDR3 is built from 14 residues. V shed 4 bases and J shed 6 bases, with 15 bases lying between them. DNA for the CDR3: TGTGCCAGCAGTGGGGCCAGGGGAAGGGCTGAAGCTTTCTTT. Its translation is CASSGARGRAEAFF.

This chain uses TRBV6-1 with TRBJ2-1; D ambiguous. The CDR3 extends over 14 amino acids. V shed 1 base and J shed 4 bases, with 8 bases lying between them. CDR1 is MNHNS and CDR2 is SASEGT in the germline V gene. The DNA for the CDR3 is TGTGCCAGCAGTGAAGTGAGACCATACAATGAGCAGTTCTTC. Translation gives CASSEVRPYNEQFF.